This T cell receptor (beta chain) is drawn from a study of blood T cell repertoires in COVID-19. About the research overall: Some COVID-19 samples were acute and others convalescent; all came from the United States, Italy and Spain.

CDR3 length equals 16 residues. The germline V gene encodes CDR1 SGDLS and CDR2 YYNGEE. The V gene end was trimmed by 0 bases and the J gene end by 4 bases; junction bases not matched to a gene: 10. In the study's own analysis: The authors estimated nucleated cell counts from reference gene primer amplification. The protocol was immunoSEQ multiplex PCR, while the TCRdb copy is restricted to in-frame clones and leaves out a portion. The V and J calls and clone size come from that table; D and trimming were worked out from the DNA. This sample has around 100,000 clones; around nine tenths occur once, and the top ten carry roughly 5.5%.

The chain joins TRBV9 to TRBJ2-7, with 7 bases lining up with TRBD2. This TCR came from a human donor in a cohort sampled during active COVID-19. Sequencing input: peripheral blood. The CDR3 is CASSVEAGFGSYEQYF. CDR3 in DNA: TGTGCCAGCAGCGTAGAAGCGGGATTTGGGAGTTACGAGCAGTACTTC. Variable domain in full (rest from reference TRBV9 and TRBJ2-7): DSGVTQTPKHLITATGQRVTLRCSPRSGDLSVYWYQQSLDQGLQFLIQYYNGEERAKGNILERFSAQQFPDLHSELNLSSLELGDSALYFCASSVEAGFGSYEQYFGPGTRLTVT.